The clone carrying this T cell receptor (beta chain) was seen more than once but under ten times. Its antigen is unidentified. The entry originates in a study of blood T cells in healthy people across ages. Peripheral blood, about 9.4 milliliters per donor, was collected. PBMCs, at least 6 million per sample, were isolated. Study-wide points: PBMCs that were unsorted prevented a conclusive naive versus antigen-experienced comparison.

Primers used in a second PCR of about 6 to 11 cycles were a sample-barcoded 5' primer and a J-beta primer mix. TCRdb used MiXCR to reprocess the 5' RACE reads, holding one entry per CDR3 protein. The sample consists of around 1.5 million distinct CDR3 sequences, 35% to 45% of them appearing once. This clonotype was sampled from a woman between 18 and 29 years old in good health. Source material: blood.

In DNA, the CDR3 is TGTGCCAGCAGCTTACCCGGGAGGCCCAGTGAGCAGTTCTTC. Protein: CASSLPGRPSEQFF. The chain carries TRBV7-9 and TRBJ2-1; 7 bases are shared with TRBD2. Germline values: CDR1 SEHNR, CDR2 FQNEAQ (reference sequence). The CDR3 loop spans 14 amino acids. V was pared by 2 bases and J by 9 bases, with 7 bases of the junction left unmatched.